Following are 5 T cell receptor beta chains from one sample sequenced in a study of blood T cell repertoires in COVID-19. Produced via immunoSEQ multiplex PCR; TCRdb's table is partial and in-frame only. The repertoire consists of some 300,000 clones, with approximately 90% occurring once and the leading ten covering over 5%. Sample: peripheral blood. All receptors derive from a woman aged 45-65 years with COVID-19, enrolled during active disease.

This clone was recorded once. The V and J genes are TRBV18 and TRBJ2-2; 12 bases match TRBD2. Germline assignment: CDR1 KGHSH and CDR2 LQKENI. The CDR3 length is 16 residues. With V trimmed by 5 bases and J by 3 bases, 4 bases remained unmatched. In nucleotides, the CDR3 is TGTGCCAGCTCATTTTGGACTAGCGGGGACACCGGGGAGCTGTTTTTT. As protein: CASSFWTSGDTGELFF. Variable domain in full (rest from reference TRBV18 and TRBJ2-2): NAGVMQNPRHLVRRRGQEARLRCSPMKGHSHVYWYRQLPEEGLKFMVYLQKENIIDESGMPKERFSAEFPKEGPSILRIQQVVRGDSAAYFCASSFWTSGDTGELFFGEGSRLTVL.

The rearrangement joins TRBV30 to TRBJ2-7; D might be TRBD2 (6 bases). The CDR3 runs to 13 residues. CDR1 is GTSNPN, CDR2 SVGIG, per germline (reference sequence). V was clipped by 0 bases and J by 6 bases, with 12 bases between them. This CDR3 reads CAWSVERVGEQYF. The CDR3 nucleotides are TGTGCCTGGAGTGTAGAGCGGGTGGGCGAGCAGTACTTC.

This clone has a handful of counts. The chain is built from TRBV25-1 and TRBJ1-1; 9 bases are a match to TRBD1. Germline V CDR1 and CDR2: MGHDK, SYGVNS. CDR3 length: 15 amino acids. V was pared by 0 bases and J by 8 bases, with 7 bases of the junction left unmatched. The CDR3 here is CASSEYRGQGPEAFF. CDR3 DNA: TGTGCCAGCAGTGAATATAGGGGACAGGGTCCCGAAGCTTTCTTT.

V usage is TRBV10-1 and J usage is TRBJ1-1, with 7 bases lining up with TRBD1. The junction had 1 base not matched to a gene; V was cut back by 0 bases and J by 6 bases. In germline, CDR1 is WNHNN, CDR2 SYGVQD (reference sequence). The CDR3 is made up of 13 amino acids. CDR3 residues: CASSESGGSEAFF. CDR3 nucleotides: TGCGCCAGCAGTGAGTCAGGGGGCTCTGAAGCTTTCTTT.

The chain is built from TRBV9 and TRBJ2-1, with 7 bases lining up with TRBD2. The J segment lost 1 base and the V segment lost 4 bases, leaving 2 bases of the junction unmatched. CDR3 length: 14 amino acids. Germline assignment: CDR1 SGDLS and CDR2 YYNGEE. CDR3 sequence: CASSPGGSYNEQFF. In DNA, the CDR3 is TGTGCCAGCAGCCCCGGGGGGTCCTACAATGAGCAGTTCTTC.